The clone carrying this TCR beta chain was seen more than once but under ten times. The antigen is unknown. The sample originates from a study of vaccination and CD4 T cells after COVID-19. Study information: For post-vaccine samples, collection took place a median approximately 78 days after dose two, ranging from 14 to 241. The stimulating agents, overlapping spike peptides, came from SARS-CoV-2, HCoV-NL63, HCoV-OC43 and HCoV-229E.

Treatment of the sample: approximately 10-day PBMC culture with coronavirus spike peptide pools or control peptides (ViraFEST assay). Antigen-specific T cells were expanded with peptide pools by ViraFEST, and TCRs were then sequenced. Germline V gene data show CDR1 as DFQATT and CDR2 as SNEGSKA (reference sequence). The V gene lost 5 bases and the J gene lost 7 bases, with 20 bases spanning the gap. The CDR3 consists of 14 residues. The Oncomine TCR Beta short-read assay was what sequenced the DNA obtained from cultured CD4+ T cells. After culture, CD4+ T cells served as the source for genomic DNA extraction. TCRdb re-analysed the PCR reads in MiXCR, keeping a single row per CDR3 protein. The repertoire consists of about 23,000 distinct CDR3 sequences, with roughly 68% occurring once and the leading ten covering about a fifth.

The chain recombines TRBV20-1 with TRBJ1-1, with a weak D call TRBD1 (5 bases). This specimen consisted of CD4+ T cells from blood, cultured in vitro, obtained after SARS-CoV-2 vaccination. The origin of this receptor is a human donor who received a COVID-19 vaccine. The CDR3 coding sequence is TGCAGTGCTCGTCCGGACGCCTTTGGGGGTGAAGCTTTCTTT. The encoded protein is CSARPDAFGGEAFF.